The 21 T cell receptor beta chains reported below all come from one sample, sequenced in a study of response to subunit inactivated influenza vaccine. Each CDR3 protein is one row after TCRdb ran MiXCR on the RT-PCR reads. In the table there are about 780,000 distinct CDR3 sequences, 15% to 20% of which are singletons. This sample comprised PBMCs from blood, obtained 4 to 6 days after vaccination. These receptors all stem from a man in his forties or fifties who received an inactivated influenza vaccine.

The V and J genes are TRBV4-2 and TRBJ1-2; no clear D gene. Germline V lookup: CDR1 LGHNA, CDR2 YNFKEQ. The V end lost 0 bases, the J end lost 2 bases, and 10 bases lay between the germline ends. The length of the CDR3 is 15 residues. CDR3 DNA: TGTGCCAGCAGCCAAGAAGGAGTGTTGAACTATGGCTACACCTTC. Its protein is CASSQEGVLNYGYTF.

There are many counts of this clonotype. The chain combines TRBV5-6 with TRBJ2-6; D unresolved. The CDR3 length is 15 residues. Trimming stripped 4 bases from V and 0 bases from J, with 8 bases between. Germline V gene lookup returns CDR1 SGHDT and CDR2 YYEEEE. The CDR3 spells CASSPYTSGANVLTF. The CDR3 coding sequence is TGTGCCAGCAGCCCATACACCTCTGGGGCCAACGTCCTGACTTTC.

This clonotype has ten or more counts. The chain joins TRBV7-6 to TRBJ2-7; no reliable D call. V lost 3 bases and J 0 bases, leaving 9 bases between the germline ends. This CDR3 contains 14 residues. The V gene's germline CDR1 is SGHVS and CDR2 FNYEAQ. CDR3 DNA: TGTGCCAGCAGCTTGGAGAGGACCTCCTACGAGCAGTACTTC. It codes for CASSLERTSYEQYF.

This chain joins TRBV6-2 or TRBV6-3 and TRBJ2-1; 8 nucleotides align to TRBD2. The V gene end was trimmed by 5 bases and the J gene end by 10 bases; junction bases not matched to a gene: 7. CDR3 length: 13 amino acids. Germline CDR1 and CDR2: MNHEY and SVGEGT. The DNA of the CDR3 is TGTGCCAGCAGTCTAAGACTAGCGAACGAGCAGTTCTTC. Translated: CASSLRLANEQFF.

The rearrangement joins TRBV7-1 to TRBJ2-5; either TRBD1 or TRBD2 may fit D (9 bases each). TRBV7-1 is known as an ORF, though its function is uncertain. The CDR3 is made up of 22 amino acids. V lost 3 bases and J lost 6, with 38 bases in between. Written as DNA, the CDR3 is TGTGCCAGCAGCTCCCCACCGACAGGGGGGCCGGTTGTGGGGACTAGCAGGAAGACCCAGTACTTC. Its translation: CASSSPPTGGPVVGTSRKTQYF.

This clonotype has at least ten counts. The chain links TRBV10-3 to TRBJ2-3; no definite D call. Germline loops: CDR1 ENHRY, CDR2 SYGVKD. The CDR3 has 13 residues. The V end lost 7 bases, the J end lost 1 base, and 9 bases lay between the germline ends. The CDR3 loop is CAIKSGGTDTQYF. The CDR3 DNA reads TGTGCCATCAAGAGTGGTGGCACAGATACGCAGTATTTT.

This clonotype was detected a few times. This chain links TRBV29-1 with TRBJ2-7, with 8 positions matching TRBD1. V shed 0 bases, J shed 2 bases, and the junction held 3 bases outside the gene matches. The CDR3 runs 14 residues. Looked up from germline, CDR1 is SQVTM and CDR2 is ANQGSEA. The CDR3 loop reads CSVEDQGATYEQYF. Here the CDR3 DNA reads TGCAGCGTTGAAGATCAGGGGGCGACCTACGAGCAGTACTTC.

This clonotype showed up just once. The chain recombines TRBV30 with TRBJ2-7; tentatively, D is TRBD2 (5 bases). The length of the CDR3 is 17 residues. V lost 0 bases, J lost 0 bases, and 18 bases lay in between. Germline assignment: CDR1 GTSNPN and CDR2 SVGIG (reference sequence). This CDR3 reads CAWSVGVSPGYSYEQYF. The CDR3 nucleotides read TGTGCCTGGAGTGTAGGCGTATCACCGGGATACTCCTACGAGCAGTACTTC.

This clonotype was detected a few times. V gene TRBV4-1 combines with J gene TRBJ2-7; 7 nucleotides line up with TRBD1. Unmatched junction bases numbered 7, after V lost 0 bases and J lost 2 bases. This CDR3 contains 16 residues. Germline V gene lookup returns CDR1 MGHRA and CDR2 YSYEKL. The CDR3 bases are TGCGCCAGCAGCCAAGATGAGGGGGCTCAAGCCTACGAGCAGTACTTC. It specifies CASSQDEGAQAYEQYF.

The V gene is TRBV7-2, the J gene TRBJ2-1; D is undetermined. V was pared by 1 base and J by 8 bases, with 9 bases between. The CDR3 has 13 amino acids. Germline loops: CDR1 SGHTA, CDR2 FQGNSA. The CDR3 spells CASSLGPQDEQFF. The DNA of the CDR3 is TGTGCCAGCAGCTTAGGACCCCAGGATGAGCAGTTCTTC.

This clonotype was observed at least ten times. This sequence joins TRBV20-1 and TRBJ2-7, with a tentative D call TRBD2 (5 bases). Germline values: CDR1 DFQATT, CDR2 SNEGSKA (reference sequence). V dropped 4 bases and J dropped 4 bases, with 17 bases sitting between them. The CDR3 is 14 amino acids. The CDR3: CSAIGLSRDYEQYF. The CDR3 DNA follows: TGCAGTGCTATAGGACTCTCGCGAGATTACGAGCAGTACTTC.

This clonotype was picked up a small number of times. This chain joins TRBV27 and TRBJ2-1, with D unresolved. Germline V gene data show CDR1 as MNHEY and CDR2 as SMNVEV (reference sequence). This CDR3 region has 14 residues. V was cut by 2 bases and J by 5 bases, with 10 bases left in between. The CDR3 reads CASSLLGPNNEQFF. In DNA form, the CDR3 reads TGTGCCAGCAGTTTACTAGGACCCAACAATGAGCAGTTCTTC.

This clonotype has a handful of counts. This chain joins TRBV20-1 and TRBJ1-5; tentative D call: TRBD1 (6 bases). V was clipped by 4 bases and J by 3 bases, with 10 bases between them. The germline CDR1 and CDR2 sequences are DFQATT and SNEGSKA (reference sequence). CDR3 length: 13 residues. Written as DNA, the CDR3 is TGCAGTGCTAACAGGGCTTCCAATCAGCCCCAGCATTTT. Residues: CSANRASNQPQHF.

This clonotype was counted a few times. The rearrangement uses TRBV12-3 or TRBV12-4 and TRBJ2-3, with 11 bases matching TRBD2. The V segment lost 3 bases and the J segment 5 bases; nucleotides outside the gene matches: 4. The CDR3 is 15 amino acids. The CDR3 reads CASSFPSGGQDTQYF. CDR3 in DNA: TGTGCCAGCAGTTTCCCTAGCGGGGGGCAAGATACGCAGTATTTT.

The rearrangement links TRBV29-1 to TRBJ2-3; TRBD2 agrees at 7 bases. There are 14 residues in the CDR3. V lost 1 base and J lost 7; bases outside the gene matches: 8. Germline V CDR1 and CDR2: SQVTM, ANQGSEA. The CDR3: CSVEGGGATHTQYF. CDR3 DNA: TGCAGCGTTGAAGGGGGGGGAGCGACCCATACGCAGTATTTT.

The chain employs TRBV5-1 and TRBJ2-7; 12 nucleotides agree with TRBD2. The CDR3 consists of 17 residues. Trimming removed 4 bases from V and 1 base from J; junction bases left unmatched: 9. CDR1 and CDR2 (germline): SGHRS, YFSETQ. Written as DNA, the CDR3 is TGCGCCAGCAGCCTGCGACTAGCGGGAGTCCCGTCCTACGAGCAGTACTTC. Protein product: CASSLRLAGVPSYEQYF.

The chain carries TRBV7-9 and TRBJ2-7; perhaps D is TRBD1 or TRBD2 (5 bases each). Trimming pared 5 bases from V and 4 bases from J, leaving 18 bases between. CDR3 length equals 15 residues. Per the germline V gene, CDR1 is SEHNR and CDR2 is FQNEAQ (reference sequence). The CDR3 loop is CASSAGTAPPYEQYF. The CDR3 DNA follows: TGTGCCAGCAGCGCCGGGACGGCACCTCCTTACGAGCAGTACTTC.

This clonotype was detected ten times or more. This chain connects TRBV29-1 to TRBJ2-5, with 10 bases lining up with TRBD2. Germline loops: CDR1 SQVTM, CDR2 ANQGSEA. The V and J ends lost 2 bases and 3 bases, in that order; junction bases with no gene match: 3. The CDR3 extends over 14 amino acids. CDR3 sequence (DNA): TGCAGCGTTGAATGGCTAGCGGGAGAAGAGACCCAGTACTTC. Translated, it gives CSVEWLAGEETQYF.

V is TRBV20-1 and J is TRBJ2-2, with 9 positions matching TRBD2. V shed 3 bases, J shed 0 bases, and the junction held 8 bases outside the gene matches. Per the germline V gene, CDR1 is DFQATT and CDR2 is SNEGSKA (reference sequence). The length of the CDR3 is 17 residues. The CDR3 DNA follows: TGCAGTGCTAGGGGGGTAGCGGGAGTCGCGAACACCGGGGAGCTGTTTTTT. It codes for CSARGVAGVANTGELFF.

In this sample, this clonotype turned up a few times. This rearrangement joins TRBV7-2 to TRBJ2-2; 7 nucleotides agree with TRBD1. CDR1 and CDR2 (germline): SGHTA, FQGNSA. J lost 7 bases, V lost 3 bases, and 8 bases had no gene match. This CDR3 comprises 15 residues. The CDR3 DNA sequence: TGTGCCAGCAGCTTCCCCGGGACAGAGAGCGGGGAGCTGTTTTTT. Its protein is CASSFPGTESGELFF.

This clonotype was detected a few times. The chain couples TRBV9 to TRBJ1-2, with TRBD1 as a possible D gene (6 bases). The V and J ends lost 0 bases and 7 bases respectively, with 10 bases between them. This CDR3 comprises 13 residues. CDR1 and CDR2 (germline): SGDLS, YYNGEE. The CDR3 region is CASSVDGGGGYTF. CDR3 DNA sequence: TGTGCCAGCAGCGTAGACGGGGGCGGTGGCTACACCTTC.